This T cell receptor (beta chain) stems from a study of immune evolution from preneoplasia to lung adenocarcinoma. In the study overall: HLA loss of heterozygosity: around 6.5% AIS, about 15% MIA, around 33% ADC, none AAH. Whole-study results and caveats: Normal lung had the highest top T cell clone frequencies.

H&E slides confirmed each diagnosis, reviewed by two pathologists independently. In the case of this clone: Its specificity is unknown.

The CDR3 runs to 18 residues. The germline CDR1 and CDR2 sequences are LNHDA and SQIVND (reference sequence). V was clipped by 4 bases and J by 0 bases; unmatched bases: 10. Some clones are missing from TCRdb's copy, which holds only in-frame ones; the method was immunoSEQ multiplex PCR. The table records over 30,000 clones, about 73% of them present only once. The genes are TRBV19 and TRBJ1-5, with 9 bases identical to TRBD1. What was sequenced was FFPE invasive lung adenocarcinoma tissue. This receptor was identified in a person between 60 and 70 years old with lung adenocarcinoma. The CDR3, as DNA: TGTGCCAGTAGTAGGCTGACAGGGGGATCAAATAGCAATCAGCCCCAGCATTTT. This encodes CASSRLTGGSNSNQPQHF.